The 22 T cell receptor beta chains below were found in one sample sequenced in a study of radiotherapy plus CTLA-4 blockade in lung cancer. Clones were read by immunoSEQ multiplex PCR, and TCRdb kept only the in-frame ones, dropping some. Of 55,000 to 80,000 clones in the sample, approximately 77% are singletons; the top ten hold roughly 4.7%. Source: peripheral blood, taken from a patient treated with radiotherapy plus ipilimumab. The receptors derive from a human donor with non-small cell lung cancer who had a complete response to radiotherapy plus ipilimumab.

This clone was found once. V gene TRBV14 combines with J gene TRBJ2-3; D possibly corresponds to TRBD1 (5 bases). Germline values: CDR1 SGHDN, CDR2 FVKESK. Trimming shortened V by 1 base and J by 2 bases, and 19 bases separated the two germline ends. The CDR3 has 18 residues. CDR3 nucleotides: TGTGCCAGCAGCCAAGGTCGACAGCCAGATATACACACAGATACGCAGTATTTT. Translated: CASSQGRQPDIHTDTQYF.

The chain couples TRBV14 to TRBJ2-5, with D possibly matching TRBD1 (5 bases). V was pared by 1 base and J by 3 bases, with 12 bases between. CDR1 SGHDN and CDR2 FVKESK come from the germline V gene. The CDR3 loop spans 15 amino acids. CDR3 region: CASSQVGAGKETQYF. The CDR3 DNA sequence: TGTGCCAGCAGCCAAGTAGGGGCAGGGAAAGAGACCCAGTACTTC.

This chain joins TRBV30 and TRBJ1-1, with D unclear. Looked up from germline, CDR1 is GTSNPN and CDR2 is SVGIG (reference sequence). With 3 bases removed from V and 0 bases from J, the gap between germline ends came to 8 bases. CDR3 length: 13 residues. CDR3 sequence (DNA): TGTGCCTGGAGAGTTCCCATGAACACTGAAGCTTTCTTT. It codes for CAWRVPMNTEAFF.

V gene TRBV6-5 combines with J gene TRBJ2-3; D unclear. Trimming removed 2 bases from V and 1 base from J, with 4 bases in between. Germline loops: CDR1 MNHEY, CDR2 SVGAGI. This CDR3 is 13 amino acids long. CDR3 DNA: TGTGCCAGCAGTTACGCCCGCACAGATACGCAGTATTTT. It specifies CASSYARTDTQYF.

The CDR3 DNA is TGTGCCAGCAGTTTATCGATTCCCGGCAGGGGTCCCCTTGGTAATGAAAAACTGTTTTTT. This codes for CASSLSIPGRGPLGNEKLFF. The gene calls are TRBV27 and TRBJ1-4; D possibly corresponds to TRBD1 (6 bases). CDR1 and CDR2 from the germline V gene are MNHEY and SMNVEV (reference sequence). The CDR3 length is 20 residues. The germline V and J ends were trimmed by 0 bases and 4 bases, with 24 bases remaining between them. Full variable domain (rest looked up from reference TRBV27 and TRBJ1-4): EAQVTQNPRYLITVTGKKLTVTCSQNMNHEYMSWYRQDPGLGLRQIYYSMNVEVTDKGDVPEGYKVSRKEKRNFPLILESPSPNQTSLYFCASSLSIPGRGPLGNEKLFFGSGTQLSVL.

The V gene is TRBV19, the J gene TRBJ1-4, with 12 nucleotides matching TRBD1. CDR3 length equals 17 residues. V shed 4 bases, J shed 0 bases, and the junction held 3 bases outside the gene matches. Looked up from germline, CDR1 is LNHDA and CDR2 is SQIVND (reference sequence). The CDR3 bases are TGTGCCAGTAGTACCCGGGACAGGGGGCCAACTAATGAAAAACTGTTTTTT. Protein sequence: CASSTRDRGPTNEKLFF.

This chain uses TRBV27 with TRBJ1-2; 7 nucleotides line up with TRBD1. With 4 bases clipped from V and 5 bases from J, the junction kept 13 bases outside the gene matches. The CDR3 runs 16 residues. The germline CDR1 and CDR2 sequences are MNHEY and SMNVEV (reference sequence). The CDR3 DNA sequence: TGTGCCAGCAGTTCCTCCCCCTCGACAGGGAAGTATGGCTACACCTTC. Its translation is CASSSSPSTGKYGYTF.

The chain joins TRBV5-1 to TRBJ2-1; 9 bases align to TRBD1. Germline values: CDR1 SGHRS, CDR2 YFSETQ. The CDR3 runs to 15 residues. V lost 6 bases, J lost 2 bases, and 6 bases stayed unmatched. The chain's CDR3 is CASIIGTGTYNEQFF. CDR3 DNA sequence: TGCGCCAGCATCATAGGGACAGGGACCTACAATGAGCAGTTCTTC.

The chain has TRBV6-5 and TRBJ2-7, with TRBD1 matching over 7 bases. Germline CDR1 and CDR2: MNHEY and SVGAGI. The V segment lost 2 bases and the J segment 2 bases; nucleotides outside the gene matches: 3. There are 14 residues in the CDR3. The CDR3 DNA sequence: TGTGCCAGCAGTTACGACAGGGCAGCCTACGAGCAGTACTTC. Translating gives CASSYDRAAYEQYF.

The chain is built from TRBV7-9 and TRBJ2-7; 7 bases align to TRBD2. The CDR3 consists of 16 residues. Germline CDR1 is SEHNR and CDR2 is FQNEAQ (reference sequence). The J segment lost 3 bases and the V segment lost 5 bases, leaving 13 bases of the junction unmatched. For the CDR3, the DNA is TGTGCCAGCAGCCGGGAGGTCCTAGGGCCGAGCTACGAGCAGTACTTC. Encoded protein: CASSREVLGPSYEQYF.

This chain connects TRBV6-5 to TRBJ1-2; D gene unclear. Germline lookup yields CDR1 MNHEY and CDR2 SVGAGI. The germline V and J ends were trimmed by 2 bases and 7 bases, with 14 bases remaining between them. The CDR3 is 14 residues long. In nucleotides, the CDR3 is TGTGCCAGCAGTTACCCTAAAATAGGGTCTGGCTACACCTTC. Amino acids: CASSYPKIGSGYTF.

The J gene is TRBJ2-2, the V gene TRBV6-1; no firm D call. The CDR3 length is 10 residues. Per germline, CDR1 MNHNS and CDR2 SASEGT. V was trimmed by 10 bases and J by 7 bases, leaving 7 bases between them. The CDR3 nucleotides read TGTGCCACCTTGGACGGGGAGCTGTTTTTT. It yields the protein CATLDGELFF.

This sequence joins TRBV15 and TRBJ1-1, with D uncertain. This CDR3 has 14 amino acids. Per germline, CDR1 LNHNV and CDR2 YYDKDF (reference sequence). The V end lost 0 bases, the J end lost 5 bases, and 10 bases lay between the germline ends. The CDR3 nucleotides read TGTGCCACCAGCAGAGATCTAGGGAGGACTGAAGCTTTCTTT. It encodes CATSRDLGRTEAFF.

This chain uses TRBV6-5 with TRBJ2-3; no clear D gene. The ends were cut back, 7 bases at V and 10 bases at J, with 12 bases in the middle. The germline gives CDR1 MNHEY, CDR2 SVGAGI. This CDR3 has 11 amino acids. CDR3 sequence: CASTHLGSQYF. CDR3 in DNA: TGTGCCAGCACCCACCTAGGGTCGCAGTATTTT.

J is TRBJ1-6 and V is TRBV7-2, with 9 bases matching TRBD1. Germline CDR1 SGHTA, CDR2 FQGNSA. The CDR3 totals 17 residues. Trimming took 2 bases from V and 6 from J; bases not matched to a gene: 8. CDR3 in DNA: TGTGCCAGCAGCTTAAGATCCGGGACAGGGTTTAATTCACCCCTCCACTTT. Its protein is CASSLRSGTGFNSPLHF.

The genes are TRBV10-2 and TRBJ1-1, with 9 positions matching TRBD1. The CDR3 consists of 15 residues. Looked up from germline, CDR1 is WSHSY and CDR2 is SAAADI. With 6 bases clipped from V and 0 bases from J, the junction kept 5 bases outside the gene matches. The CDR3 here is CASRNRDRVNTEAFF. CDR3 coding DNA: TGCGCCAGCAGGAACCGGGACAGGGTGAACACTGAAGCTTTCTTT.

This clone was found a few times. The chain is built from TRBV10-3 and TRBJ2-1, with 11 bases that match TRBD2. This CDR3 has 14 amino acids. Looked up from germline, CDR1 is ENHRY and CDR2 is SYGVKD. V lost 4 bases to trimming and J lost 10 bases; unmatched junction nucleotides: 6. The CDR3 coding sequence is TGTGCCATCAGTGTTACTAGCGGGGGAGGCGAGCAGTTCTTC. Protein product: CAISVTSGGGEQFF.

This sequence joins TRBV28 and TRBJ1-5; TRBD1 is a possible D gene (6 bases). From germline, CDR1 is MDHEN and CDR2 SYDVKM. V was shortened by 4 bases and J by 2 bases, with 15 bases between the two germline ends. This CDR3 has 16 amino acids. The CDR3: CASSYAPKGGNQPQHF. CDR3 in DNA: TGTGCCAGCAGTTACGCCCCCAAGGGGGGCAATCAGCCCCAGCATTTT. The whole variable domain, remainder taken from reference TRBV28 and TRBJ1-5, is DVKVTQSSRYLVKRTGEKVFLECVQDMDHENMFWYRQDPGLGLRLIYFSYDVKMKEKGDIPEGYSVSREKKERFSLILESASTNQTSMYLCASSYAPKGGNQPQHFGDGTRLSIL.

In its sample, this clone was seen a few times. V usage is TRBV7-6 and J usage is TRBJ1-5; D is perhaps TRBD1 (5 bases). Between the trimmed V and J ends, which lost 6 bases and 4 bases, there was a span of 10 bases. The CDR3 sequence is 13 residues long. Germline CDR1 and CDR2: SGHVS and FNYEAQ. The CDR3 loop is CASSQQENQPQHF. CDR3 sequence (DNA): TGTGCCAGCAGTCAACAGGAAAATCAGCCCCAGCATTTT.

The chain combines TRBV9 with TRBJ1-1, with D perhaps TRBD1 (6 bases). Germline-derived CDR1 and CDR2 are SGDLS and YYNGEE. CDR3 length: 14 residues. V gave up 4 bases and J gave up 2 bases, with 12 bases separating them. CDR3 sequence (DNA): TGTGCCAGCAGCCCCACAGGGTATAACACTGAAGCTTTCTTT. Amino acids: CASSPTGYNTEAFF.

In its sample, this clone was seen a few times. This chain uses TRBV6-6 with TRBJ1-5; D uncertain. Germline assignment: CDR1 MNHNY and CDR2 SVGAGI (reference sequence). V lost 5 bases and J lost 6, with 11 bases in between. The CDR3 covers 13 residues. CDR3 amino acids: CASSATQSQPQHF. The CDR3 DNA is TGTGCCAGCAGTGCGACCCAGTCTCAGCCCCAGCATTTT.

This chain joins TRBV5-4 and TRBJ1-4; the D gene is possibly TRBD1 (6 bases). This CDR3 has 14 residues. Germline values: CDR1 SGHNT, CDR2 YYREEE (reference sequence). V lost 2 bases and J 4 bases, leaving 9 bases between the germline ends. The CDR3 DNA sequence: TGTGCCAGCAGCTTCCGGACAGATAATGAAAAACTGTTTTTT. Translating it yields CASSFRTDNEKLFF.